Listed here are 16 T cell receptor beta chains from one sample, sequenced in a study of blood T cell repertoires in COVID-19. Assay: immunoSEQ multiplex PCR; the TCRdb copy retains only in-frame clones and omits some. The table shows more than 85,000 clones, with about 80% occurring only once. The specimen sequenced was peripheral blood. All receptors derive from a man between 65 and 85 years old with acute or convalescent COVID-19.

The chain carries TRBV18 and TRBJ1-1, with D perhaps matching TRBD1 (6 bases). Germline lookup yields CDR1 KGHSH and CDR2 LQKENI. The CDR3 extends over 17 amino acids. Trimming took off 3 bases at V and 5 bases at J, with 22 bases between the two ends. The CDR3 DNA sequence: TGTGCCAGCTCACCGACCGGGACACCCTTCGGGGGGACTGAAGCTTTCTTT. Its protein is CASSPTGTPFGGTEAFF.

V and J are TRBV30 and TRBJ2-5; 7 nucleotides agree with TRBD1. The junction had 7 bases not matched to a gene; V was cut back by 4 bases and J by 2 bases. This CDR3 spans 14 amino acids. Looked up from germline, CDR1 is GTSNPN and CDR2 is SVGIG (reference sequence). CDR3 DNA: TGTGCCTGGAACCCGACAGGGTGGCAAGAGACCCAGTACTTC. It translates to CAWNPTGWQETQYF. The entire variable domain, with the rest obtained from reference TRBV30 and TRBJ2-5, is as follows: SQTIHQWPATLVQPVGSPLSLECTVEGTSNPNLYWYRQAAGRGLQLLFYSVGIGQISSEVPQNLSASRPQDRQFILSSKKLLLSDSGFYLCAWNPTGWQETQYFGPGTRLLVL.

The chain has TRBV28 and TRBJ1-6; no definite D call. V lost 7 bases, J lost 3 bases, and 10 bases lay in between. Germline values: CDR1 MDHEN, CDR2 SYDVKM. This CDR3 contains 14 residues. The CDR3 is CASTPGSYNSPLHF. CDR3 DNA sequence: TGTGCCAGCACACCAGGAAGCTATAATTCACCCCTCCACTTT.

This CDR3 is CASSRREGLTGELFF. CDR3 nucleotide sequence: TGCGCCAGCAGCCGGAGGGAGGGCCTAACCGGGGAGCTGTTTTTT. The genes are TRBV4-1 and TRBJ2-2; 7 nucleotides match TRBD2. The V segment lost 4 bases and the J segment 5 bases; nucleotides outside the gene matches: 7. The CDR3 loop spans 15 amino acids. Germline V gene data show CDR1 as MGHRA and CDR2 as YSYEKL.

This chain joins TRBV13 and TRBJ2-1; no firm D call. The germline V gene encodes CDR1 PRHDT and CDR2 FYEKMQ (reference sequence). CDR3 length equals 16 residues. Trimming shortened V by 0 bases and J by 6 bases, and 15 bases separated the two germline ends. The chain's CDR3 is CASSLGSFGIPNEQFF. CDR3 nucleotide sequence: TGTGCCAGCAGCTTAGGCTCCTTTGGCATCCCCAATGAGCAGTTCTTC.

The CDR3 region is CASSLLDRGYAEAFF. In DNA, the CDR3 is TGTGCCAGCAGCTTATTAGACAGGGGATACGCTGAAGCTTTCTTT. V gene TRBV7-6 combines with J gene TRBJ1-1; TRBD1 agrees at 8 bases. The germline V gene has CDR1 SGHVS and CDR2 FNYEAQ. There are 15 residues in the CDR3. V lost 2 bases to trimming and J lost 6 bases; unmatched junction nucleotides: 8.

This clone was recorded many times. The chain links TRBV18 to TRBJ1-1; 7 bases are a match to TRBD1. The CDR3 has 14 residues. Germline values: CDR1 KGHSH, CDR2 LQKENI. Germline trimming cut 2 bases from V and 8 bases from J; bases unmatched to any gene: 8. CDR3 sequence (DNA): TGTGCCAGCTCACCAGAGACAGGGTCTGCGGAAGCTTTCTTT. As protein: CASSPETGSAEAFF.

In this sample, this clone turned up many times. The chain uses TRBV5-1 and TRBJ2-1; 12 bases match TRBD2. Unmatched junction bases numbered 4, after V lost 4 bases and J lost 8 bases. The length of the CDR3 is 14 residues. Germline CDR1 is SGHRS and CDR2 is YFSETQ. CDR3 amino acids: CASSRTSGTYEQFF. The CDR3, as DNA: TGCGCCAGCAGCCGGACTAGCGGGACATATGAGCAGTTCTTC.

This clone appeared a few times. This rearrangement joins TRBV5-4 to TRBJ1-2; unclear D gene. The CDR3 has 11 amino acids. CDR1 is SGHNT and CDR2 is YYREEE in the germline V gene (reference sequence). Deletions cut 2 bases from V and 6 bases from J, with 5 bases between. CDR3 region: CASSFNDGYTF. As DNA, the CDR3 is TGTGCCAGCAGCTTCAATGATGGCTACACCTTC.

The chain links TRBV11-1 to TRBJ1-5; unclear D gene. Between the trimmed V and J ends, which lost 5 bases and 8 bases, there was a span of 16 bases. The germline V gene has CDR1 SGHAT and CDR2 FQDESV (reference sequence). The CDR3 contains 14 residues. The CDR3 sequence: CASSPAGNSKPQHF. CDR3 nucleotides: TGTGCCAGCAGCCCCGCCGGTAACTCCAAGCCCCAGCATTTT.

This chain connects TRBV25-1 to TRBJ1-2, with a weak D call TRBD1 (6 bases). Germline V lookup: CDR1 MGHDK, CDR2 SYGVNS. This CDR3 comprises 15 residues. V lost 3 bases, J lost 1 base, and 12 bases lay in between. Here the CDR3 DNA reads TGTGCCAGCAGTGACGGGACACCGCTTAACTATGGCTACACCTTC. Translated, it gives CASSDGTPLNYGYTF.

The chain combines TRBV28 with TRBJ2-7, with D unclear. Trimming pared 5 bases from V and 3 bases from J, leaving 2 bases between. Germline lookup yields CDR1 MDHEN and CDR2 SYDVKM. The CDR3 is made up of 10 amino acids. Here the CDR3 DNA reads TGTGCCAGCAGTCTCTACGAGCAGTACTTC. Its protein is CASSLYEQYF.

This clone showed up just once. The chain couples TRBV30 to TRBJ1-3; 9 nucleotides match TRBD1. The length of the CDR3 is 13 residues. The ends lost 7 bases at V and 4 bases at J; junction bases unmatched: 5. Germline V gene lookup returns CDR1 GTSNPN and CDR2 SVGIG (reference sequence). The DNA of the CDR3 is TGTGCCTCCGGAACAGGGGGCGGAAACACCATATATTTT. Translating gives CASGTGGGNTIYF. The full variable domain, its missing parts supplied by reference TRBV30 and TRBJ1-3, is SQTIHQWPATLVQPVGSPLSLECTVEGTSNPNLYWYRQAAGRGLQLLFYSVGIGQISSEVPQNLSASRPQDRQFILSSKKLLLSDSGFYLCASGTGGGNTIYFGEGSWLTVV.

This chain connects TRBV20-1 to TRBJ2-7; tentative D call: TRBD1 (5 bases). Judging by the DNA end, TRBJ2-1 fits better; the J call may be wrong. CDR1 is DFQATT and CDR2 is SNEGSKA in the germline V gene (reference sequence). CDR3 length equals 17 residues. The CDR3 is CSASSPPGSSSYNEQFF. The CDR3 DNA reads as TGCAGTGCTAGTAGCCCCCCAGGGTCGAGCTCCTACAATGAGCAGTTCTTC.

The gene calls are TRBV29-1 and TRBJ2-5; 7 bases match TRBD1. Germline V CDR1 and CDR2: SQVTM, ANQGSEA. Germline trimming cut 6 bases from V and 5 bases from J; bases unmatched to any gene: 12. This CDR3 spans 14 amino acids. CDR3 in amino acids: CSVGEGARGETQYF. The CDR3 DNA follows: TGCAGCGTCGGAGAGGGGGCGCGTGGGGAGACCCAGTACTTC.

The chain links TRBV7-2 to TRBJ2-1, with D possibly matching TRBD2 (5 bases). The CDR3 runs to 12 residues. V lost 3 bases and J 10 bases, leaving 10 bases between the germline ends. Germline-derived CDR1 and CDR2 are SGHTA and FQGNSA. CDR3 sequence (DNA): TGTGCCAGCAGCTTTCTTCGACTAGAGCAGTTCTTC. Amino acid sequence: CASSFLRLEQFF.